A selection of T cell receptor beta chains follows, all from one sample in a study of vaccination effects on CD4 cells after COVID-19. Clones were sequenced by immunoSEQ multiplex PCR, and TCRdb holds only the in-frame ones, with some missing. The data contain about 46,000 clones, 65% to 75% of them singletons. These receptors are not linked to any known antigen. The source was CD4+ T cells from PBMCs cultured with HCoV-OC43 spike peptides, collected after COVID-19 vaccination. The receptors were gathered from a human donor who received a COVID-19 vaccine. CDR3s include the opening cysteine and the closing phenylalanine or tryptophan. The D gene is left open where the match is weak. Where a row states a size, it is once, few, many or the class of an expanded clone; other rows omit it.

TRBJ1-2,.,TRBV6-5,TRBD1,CASRGDRTGVGYTF,TGTGCCAGCAGGGGGGACAGGACGGGGGTTGGCTACACCTTC
TRBJ1-4,.,TRBV18,TRBD1,CASSRQQGTTNEKLFF,TGTGCCAGCTCAAGGCAACAGGGGACAACTAATGAAAAACTGTTTTTT
TRBJ1-4,.,TRBV4-1,.,CASSQAGGLANEKLFF,TGCGCCAGCAGCCAAGCGGGAGGGCTGGCTAATGAAAAACTGTTTTTT
TRBJ1-2,.,TRBV10-1,.,CASSEGDSGYTF,TGCGCCAGCAGTGAGGGTGACAGTGGCTACACCTTC
TRBJ2-7,.,TRBV7-2,TRBD2,CASSPGLVYEQYF,TGTGCCAGCAGCCCGGGACTAGTGTACGAGCAGTACTTC
TRBJ2-1,.,TRBV19,TRBD2,CASTPGLAAINEQFF,TGTGCCAGTACCCCGGGACTAGCGGCGATTAATGAGCAGTTCTTC
TRBJ2-3,.,TRBV7-6,TRBD1,CASSLAGQGAHTDTQYF,TGTGCCAGCAGCTTAGCGGGACAGGGAGCGCACACAGATACGCAGTATTTT
TRBJ2-1,once,TRBV7-5,.,CVRSPGRTSGGKSYNEQFF,TGTGTCAGAAGCCCCGGACGGACTAGCGGGGGGAAATCCTACAATGAGCAGTTCTTC
TRBJ2-7,.,TRBV5-1,TRBD2,CASSLGLAPEQYF,TGCGCCAGCAGCTTGGGACTAGCGCCCGAGCAGTACTTC
TRBJ2-7,.,TRBV6-6,TRBD1,CASSYSGDRGSYEQYF,TGTGCCAGCAGTTACTCAGGGGACAGGGGTTCCTACGAGCAGTACTTC
TRBJ2-7,.,TRBV29-1,.,CSVLKLSGQSYEQYF,TGCAGCGTTCTTAAGTTGTCTGGACAAAGCTACGAGCAGTACTTC
TRBJ2-4,.,TRBV5-1,TRBD1,CASSSDRVGIQYF,TGCGCCAGCAGTTCCGACAGGGTTGGCATTCAGTACTTC
TRBJ1-1,.,TRBV19,.,CASSMVEPSTEAFF,TGTGCCAGTAGTATGGTCGAACCTTCCACTGAAGCTTTCTTT
TRBJ1-1,.,TRBV6-2/TRBV6-3,TRBD1,CASSETGDTEAFF,TGTGCCAGCAGCGAGACAGGGGACACTGAAGCTTTCTTT
TRBJ1-4,once,TRBV4-1,.,CASSHEGAEGEKLFF,TGCGCCAGCAGCCACGAAGGGGCAGAAGGGGAAAAACTGTTTTTT
TRBJ2-2,.,TRBV3-1/TRBV3-2,.,CASSQDTHTGELFF,TGTGCCAGCAGCCAAGACACCCACACCGGGGAGCTGTTTTTT
TRBJ2-5,once,TRBV18,.,CASSPGFQETQYF,TGTGCCAGCTCACCCGGCTTTCAAGAGACCCAGTACTTC
TRBJ1-2,.,TRBV30,.,CAWRNRVNYGYTF,TGTGCCTGGAGAAACAGGGTTAACTATGGCTACACCTTC
TRBJ1-1,.,TRBV2,.,CASSSGVTEAFF,TGTGCCAGCAGTTCCGGTGTCACTGAAGCTTTCTTT
TRBJ2-4,few,TRBV12-5,TRBD1,CASGLWGQGVAKNIQYF,TGTGCTAGTGGTTTGTGGGGACAGGGTGTTGCCAAAAACATTCAGTACTTC
TRBJ1-6,few,TRBV5-6,TRBD1,CASSLGQGIRVPPLHF,TGTGCCAGCAGCCTCGGACAGGGGATTAGGGTGCCACCCCTCCACTTT
TRBJ1-6,.,TRBV9,.,CASSTLDRANSPLHF,TGTGCCAGCAGCACCCTCGACAGAGCCAATTCACCCCTCCACTTT
TRBJ1-4,once,TRBV9,TRBD1,CASSPSGGYEKLFF,TGTGCCAGCAGCCCCTCAGGGGGCTATGAAAAACTGTTTTTT
TRBJ2-2,.,TRBV6-2/TRBV6-3,.,CASSYRGRTGELFF,TGTGCCAGCAGTTACCGGGGGAGGACCGGGGAGCTGTTTTTT
TRBJ2-2,.,TRBV10-1,TRBD2,CASSESGLREGRTVTGELFF,TGCGCCAGCAGTGAGTCCGGATTACGGGAGGGCCGAACAGTGACCGGGGAGCTGTTTTTT
TRBJ1-2,.,TRBV5-6,.,CASSRKGVPNYGYTF,TGTGCCAGCAGCCGGAAGGGGGTCCCTAACTATGGCTACACCTTC
TRBJ2-7,.,TRBV27,TRBD2,CASGLAGVGEQYF,TGTGCCAGTGGACTAGCGGGAGTTGGCGAGCAGTACTTC
TRBJ2-1,few,TRBV7-9,.,CASSLVLDGEQFF,TGTGCCAGCAGCTTAGTTCTAGATGGGGAGCAGTTCTTC
TRBJ1-4,.,TRBV12-3/TRBV12-4,.,CASSNGANEKLFF,TGTGCCAGCAGTAATGGGGCAAATGAAAAACTGTTTTTT
TRBJ2-7,.,TRBV10-1,TRBD1,CASSEAVRTGRLVF,TGCGCCAGCAGTGAGGCGGTCAGGACAGGGCGCCTTGTTTTC
TRBJ2-2,.,TRBV7-2,TRBD2,CASSLFLAGGAGELFF,TGTGCCAGCAGCTTATTTCTAGCGGGAGGGGCCGGGGAGCTGTTTTTT
TRBJ2-2,few,TRBV6-5,.,CASSYLKGSGELFF,TGTGCCAGCAGTTACTTGAAGGGGTCCGGGGAGCTGTTTTTT
TRBJ2-5,.,TRBV18,.,CASSPMLAGSRETQYF,TGTGCCAGCTCACCAATGCTGGCAGGGTCACGGGAGACCCAGTACTTC
TRBJ2-3,.,TRBV15,.,CATSREAGIDTQYF,TGTGCCACCAGCAGAGAGGCAGGCATAGATACGCAGTATTTT
TRBJ2-1,.,TRBV11-2,.,CASSLFGEWADEQFF,TGTGCCAGCAGCTTGTTCGGGGAATGGGCCGATGAGCAGTTCTTC
TRBJ2-7,.,TRBV19,TRBD1,CASRLDRGYEQYF,TGTGCCAGTAGGCTCGACAGGGGGTACGAGCAGTACTTC
TRBJ2-5,.,TRBV5-6,.,CASSHERGGNQETQYF,TGTGCCAGCAGCCATGAGCGTGGGGGGAACCAAGAGACCCAGTACTTC
TRBJ2-5,.,TRBV10-2,TRBD2,CASSELAGGHETQYF,TGCGCCAGCAGTGAGCTAGCGGGGGGGCATGAGACCCAGTACTTC
TRBJ2-5,.,TRBV10-3,TRBD1,CAISTGGPGGQTQYF,TGTGCCATTTCGACAGGGGGCCCCGGAGGGCAGACCCAGTACTTC
TRBJ1-6,.,TRBV30,.,CAWMIRSRQSPLHF,TGTGCCTGGATGATCAGATCCCGACAATCACCCCTCCACTTT
TRBJ2-2,few,TRBV6-1,TRBD1,CASSEYTGTVTGELFF,TGTGCCAGCAGTGAATACACCGGGACAGTGACCGGGGAGCTGTTTTTT
TRBJ2-7,.,TRBV7-2,.,CASSLGVGDYEQYF,TGTGCCAGCAGCTTAGGGGTCGGAGACTACGAGCAGTACTTC
TRBJ2-6,.,TRBV5-1,.,CASSLGDGANVLTF,TGCGCCAGCAGCTTGGGGGATGGGGCCAACGTCCTGACTTTC
TRBJ1-1,.,TRBV2,.,CASSSGPNTEAFF,TGTGCCAGCTCCTCCGGGCCGAACACTGAAGCTTTCTTT
TRBJ1-6,.,TRBV6-5,.,CASSNNRDSPLHF,TGTGCCAGCAGTAACAATAGGGATTCACCCCTCCACTTT
TRBJ2-7,.,TRBV10-3,TRBD1,CAIRGQGVSYEQYF,TGTGCCATCAGGGGACAGGGGGTCTCCTACGAGCAGTACTTC
TRBJ1-1,.,TRBV2,.,CASRARGLELDTEAFF,TGTGCCAGCCGGGCGAGAGGACTTGAATTGGACACTGAAGCTTTCTTT
TRBJ2-3,.,TRBV7-2,TRBD1,CASSSIHTGGTQYF,TGTGCCAGCAGCTCGATCCACACAGGGGGTACGCAGTATTTT
TRBJ2-5,.,TRBV5-1,TRBD2,CASSFGGSGGETQYF,TGCGCCAGCAGCTTCGGCGGGAGTGGGGGGGAGACCCAGTACTTC
TRBJ1-5,.,TRBV6-5,TRBD1,CASRDRDGQPQHF,TGTGCCAGCAGAGACAGGGATGGCCAGCCCCAGCATTTT
TRBJ2-5,.,TRBV4-2,.,CASSQDLLGGLPETQYF,TGTGCCAGCAGCCAAGATCTTTTAGGGGGGCTCCCAGAGACCCAGTACTTC
TRBJ1-2,.,TRBV6-5,.,CASSYDREGFGYTF,TGTGCCAGCAGTTACGACCGAGAGGGGTTTGGCTACACCTTC
TRBJ2-7,once,TRBV10-3,TRBD2,CAISAWLAGRYEQYF,TGTGCCATCAGTGCTTGGCTAGCGGGACGCTACGAGCAGTACTTC
TRBJ1-1,.,TRBV5-4,.,CASSRTLMDTEAFF,TGTGCCAGCAGCAGGACGTTAATGGACACTGAAGCTTTCTTT